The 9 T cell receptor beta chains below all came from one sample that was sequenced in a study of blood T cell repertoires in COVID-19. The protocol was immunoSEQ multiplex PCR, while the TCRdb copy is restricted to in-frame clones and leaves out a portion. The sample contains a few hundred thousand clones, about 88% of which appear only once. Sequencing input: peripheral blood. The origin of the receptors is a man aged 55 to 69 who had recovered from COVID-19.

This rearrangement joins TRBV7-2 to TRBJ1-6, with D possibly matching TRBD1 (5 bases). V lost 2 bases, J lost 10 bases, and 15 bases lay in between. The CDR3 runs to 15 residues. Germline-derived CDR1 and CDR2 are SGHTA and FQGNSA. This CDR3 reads CASSLLGRVGSPLHF. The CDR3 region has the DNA TGTGCCAGCAGCTTACTGGGCAGGGTGGGATCACCCCTCCACTTT.

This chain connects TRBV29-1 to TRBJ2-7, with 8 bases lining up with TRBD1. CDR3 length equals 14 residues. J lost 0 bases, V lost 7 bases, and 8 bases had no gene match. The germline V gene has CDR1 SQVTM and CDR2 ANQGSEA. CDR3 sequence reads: CSATLGTGSYEQYF. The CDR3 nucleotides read TGCAGCGCGACATTGGGGACAGGCTCCTACGAGCAGTACTTC.

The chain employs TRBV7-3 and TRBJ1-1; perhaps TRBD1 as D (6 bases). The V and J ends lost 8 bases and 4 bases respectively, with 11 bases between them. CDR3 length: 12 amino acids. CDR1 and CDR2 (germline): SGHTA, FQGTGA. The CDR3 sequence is CASAGAGTEAFF. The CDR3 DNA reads TGTGCCAGCGCAGGGGCCGGCACTGAAGCTTTCTTT.

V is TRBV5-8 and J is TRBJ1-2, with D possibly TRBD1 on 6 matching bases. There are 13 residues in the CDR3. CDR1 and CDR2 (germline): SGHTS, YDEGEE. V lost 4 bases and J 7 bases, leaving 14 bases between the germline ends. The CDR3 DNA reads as TGTGCCAGCAGCCCTATACAGGGATTTGGCTACACCTTC. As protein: CASSPIQGFGYTF.

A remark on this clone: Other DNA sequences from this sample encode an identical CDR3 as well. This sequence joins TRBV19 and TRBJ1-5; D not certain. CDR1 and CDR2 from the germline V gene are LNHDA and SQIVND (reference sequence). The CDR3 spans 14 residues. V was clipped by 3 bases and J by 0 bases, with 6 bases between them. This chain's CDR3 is CASSIRDSNQPQHF. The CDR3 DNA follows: TGTGCCAGTAGTATTCGGGATAGCAATCAGCCCCAGCATTTT.

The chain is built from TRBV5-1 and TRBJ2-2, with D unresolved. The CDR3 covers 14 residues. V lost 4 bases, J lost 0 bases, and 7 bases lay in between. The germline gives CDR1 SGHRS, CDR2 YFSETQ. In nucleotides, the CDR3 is TGCGCCAGCAGCCTAACCCCGAACACCGGGGAGCTGTTTTTT. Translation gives CASSLTPNTGELFF.

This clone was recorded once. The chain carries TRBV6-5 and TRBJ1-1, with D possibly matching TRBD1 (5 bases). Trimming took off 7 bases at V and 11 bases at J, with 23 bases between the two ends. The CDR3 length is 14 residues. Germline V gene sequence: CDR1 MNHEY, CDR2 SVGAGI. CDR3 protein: CASTPGGGSMSAFF. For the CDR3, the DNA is TGTGCCAGCACCCCTGGGGGGGGTTCTATGTCTGCTTTCTTT.

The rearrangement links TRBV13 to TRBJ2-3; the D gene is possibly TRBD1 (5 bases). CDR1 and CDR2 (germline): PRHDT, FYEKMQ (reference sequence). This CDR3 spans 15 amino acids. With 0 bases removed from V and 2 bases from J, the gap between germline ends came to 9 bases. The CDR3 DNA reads TGTGCCAGCAGCTTAGGCCTAGGGGTCACAGATACGCAGTATTTT. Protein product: CASSLGLGVTDTQYF.

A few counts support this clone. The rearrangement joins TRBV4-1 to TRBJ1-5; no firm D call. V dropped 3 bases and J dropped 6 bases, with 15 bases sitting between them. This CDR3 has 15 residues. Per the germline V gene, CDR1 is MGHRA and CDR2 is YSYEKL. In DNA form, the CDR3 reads TGCGCCAGCAGCCAGCCAATGACGGGAGGTCAGCCCCAGCATTTT. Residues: CASSQPMTGGQPQHF.